Following are 16 T cell receptor beta chains from one sample sequenced in a study of patients and donors after allogeneic stem cell transplantation. TCRdb processed the RT-PCR reads anew with MiXCR; each CDR3 protein has one entry. The sample has some 960,000 distinct CDR3 sequences, about 20% seen once; the top ten hold 5% to 7.5%. The sequencing sample was made of blood, either unsorted or a sorted T cell fraction (not recorded which). The receptors stem from a human donor who was either an allogeneic HSCT recipient or a stem cell or donor lymphocyte infusion donor (not recorded which). It is not recorded whose cells these are; they may come from a transplant donor.

This sequence joins TRBV24-1 and TRBJ2-6; weak D call: TRBD1 (6 bases). CDR3 length: 18 residues. V was cut by 2 bases and J by 0 bases, with 13 bases left in between. Germline V gives CDR1 KGHDR, CDR2 SFDVKD. The CDR3 DNA follows: TGTGCCACCAGTGATTCCCGGGACACCGTCTCTGGGGCCAACGTCCTGACTTTC. This encodes CATSDSRDTVSGANVLTF.

This clonotype was counted at least ten times. A read error may account for a junction end that differs from germline. DNA of the CDR3: TGTGCCAGCAGTTTAGGAGGGAACCAAGAGACCCAGTACTTC. Amino acid sequence: CASSLGGNQETQYF. J is TRBJ2-5 and V is TRBV7-2; perhaps TRBD2 as D (6 bases). CDR1 and CDR2 from the germline V gene are SGHTA and FQGNSA. The CDR3 loop spans 14 amino acids.

This chain joins TRBV20-1 and TRBJ1-2, with TRBD1 as a possible D gene (5 bases). This CDR3 contains 15 residues. CDR1 is DFQATT and CDR2 is SNEGSKA in the germline V gene (reference sequence). The V end lost 3 bases, the J end lost 8 bases, and 22 bases lay between the germline ends. The CDR3 coding sequence is TGCAGTGCTAGCGAACCGACCGGGGGTCGGGACGGCTACACCTTC. Its translation is CSASEPTGGRDGYTF.

This clonotype was found a few times. The chain has TRBV29-1 and TRBJ1-1; a possible D gene is TRBD1 (6 bases). Deletions cut 6 bases from V and 1 base from J, with 15 bases between. The CDR3 totals 14 residues. CDR1 is SQVTM and CDR2 is ANQGSEA in the germline V gene. CDR3 nucleotides: TGCAGCGTGAGGGGGGGACAAACGAACACTGAAGCTTTCTTT. It is translated as CSVRGGQTNTEAFF.

The chain is built from TRBV13 and TRBJ2-7, with 7 bases matching TRBD2. Germline loops: CDR1 PRHDT, CDR2 FYEKMQ (reference sequence). This CDR3 region has 15 residues. Trimming cost V 5 bases and J 6 bases; bases outside gene matches: 13. CDR3 in amino acids: CASSTRDGEGAEQYF. In DNA form, the CDR3 reads TGTGCCAGCAGCACCCGGGACGGGGAGGGTGCCGAGCAGTACTTC.

The chain joins TRBV11-2 to TRBJ2-7, with 8 bases lining up with TRBD1. Germline-derived CDR1 and CDR2 are SGHAT and FQNNGV. This CDR3 spans 14 amino acids. Trimming removed 4 bases from V and 3 bases from J; junction bases left unmatched: 5. CDR3 nucleotides: TGTGCCAGCAGCTGGAGAGGACAGGGCTACGAGCAGTACTTC. Translating it yields CASSWRGQGYEQYF.

V and J are TRBV15 and TRBJ2-7, with TRBD2 as a possible D gene (5 bases). This CDR3 comprises 15 residues. The V and J ends lost 2 bases and 0 bases respectively, with 11 bases between them. CDR1 is LNHNV and CDR2 is YYDKDF in the germline V gene (reference sequence). The CDR3 spells CATSRRLSVSYEQYF. DNA for the CDR3: TGTGCCACCAGCAGACGACTATCCGTCTCCTACGAGCAGTACTTC.

The chain links TRBV12-3 or TRBV12-4 to TRBJ2-1, with 8 bases that match TRBD2. V dropped 6 bases and J dropped 2; count of bases not matched to a gene: 15. This CDR3 region has 18 residues. This CDR3 reads CASSPTPTTSGPYNEQFF. The CDR3 DNA follows: TGTGCCAGCAGCCCGACTCCTACCACTAGCGGACCCTACAATGAGCAGTTCTTC.

This clonotype came up a few times. DNA for the CDR3: TGCAGCGTTGGAAACGGGGTTCACACAGATACGCAGTATTTT. Residues: CSVGNGVHTDTQYF. The J gene is TRBJ2-3, the V gene TRBV29-1; a weak D match, TRBD2 (5 bases). CDR3 length equals 14 residues. Germline V gene sequence: CDR1 SQVTM, CDR2 ANQGSEA. Trimming removed 4 bases at V and 2 bases at J, with 13 bases between.

This clonotype was counted between two and nine times. The rearrangement links TRBV18 to TRBJ2-3; 8 bases match TRBD2. Germline CDR1 is KGHSH and CDR2 is LQKENI. The junction had 8 bases not matched to a gene; V was cut back by 3 bases and J by 9 bases. The CDR3 has 14 residues. The CDR3 is CASSPETGLATQYF. Here the CDR3 DNA reads TGTGCCAGCTCACCGGAGACTGGACTAGCAACGCAGTATTTT.

The chain uses TRBV9 and TRBJ1-2; D unresolved. Looked up from germline, CDR1 is SGDLS and CDR2 is YYNGEE. The CDR3 spans 15 residues. V was clipped by 4 bases and J by 7 bases, with 20 bases between them. This CDR3 is CASSPLDGRTRGYTF. CDR3 sequence (DNA): TGTGCCAGCAGCCCGCTGGACGGGCGAACCCGTGGCTACACCTTC.

This clonotype was counted between two and nine times. This chain connects TRBV2 to TRBJ1-2, with D tentatively TRBD1 (6 bases). The CDR3 loop spans 12 amino acids. Germline assignment: CDR1 SNHLY and CDR2 FYNNEI. V lost 7 bases and J lost 7, with 13 bases in between. CDR3 DNA sequence: TGTGCCAGCAATGAGGACAGCTTTGGCTACACCTTC. Translation gives CASNEDSFGYTF.

The chain combines TRBV12-3 or TRBV12-4 with TRBJ1-4, with unresolved D. V shed 1 base and J shed 8 bases, with 20 bases lying between them. The CDR3 extends over 17 amino acids. This CDR3 is CASSLGQRRGSREKLFF. CDR3 in DNA: TGTGCCAGCAGTTTAGGCCAAAGGCGAGGGTCTAGAGAAAAACTGTTTTTT.

The V and J genes are TRBV5-5 and TRBJ1-3, with D possibly being TRBD1 (5 bases). Trimming took off 4 bases at V and 2 bases at J, with 13 bases between the two ends. The CDR3 consists of 15 residues. In germline, CDR1 is SGHKS, CDR2 YYEKEE (reference sequence). Here the CDR3 DNA reads TGTGCCAGCAGCCCCGATTGGGGCGCTGGAAACACCATATATTTT. The encoded protein is CASSPDWGAGNTIYF.

This clonotype turned up a few times. The J gene is TRBJ2-5, the V gene TRBV7-2, with D possibly TRBD2 on 6 matching bases. In germline, CDR1 is SGHTA, CDR2 FQGNSA. This CDR3 contains 13 residues. V shed 6 bases and J shed 3 bases, with 11 bases lying between them. CDR3 sequence (DNA): TGTGCCAGCAGGCCAACTAGCAAAGAGACCCAGTACTTC. It codes for CASRPTSKETQYF.

The chain links TRBV2 to TRBJ1-4; unclear D gene. V lost 4 bases and J 0 bases, leaving 6 bases between the germline ends. CDR3 length: 14 amino acids. In germline, CDR1 is SNHLY, CDR2 FYNNEI. CDR3 residues: CASSVRTTNEKLFF. The DNA for the CDR3 is TGTGCCAGCAGTGTTAGGACAACTAATGAAAAACTGTTTTTT.